This passage covers 32 T cell receptor beta chains from one sample sequenced in a study of Ad26.COV2.S vaccination and SARS-CoV-2 variants. Treatment noted: 15 to 20 received Ad26.COV2.S at low or high dose, single or two shots; 5 received placebo; per-sample allocation not given. Sampling happened 63 days after the first vaccine or placebo injection. The repertoire was sequenced with immunoSEQ multiplex PCR; TCRdb's copy has only in-frame clones and lacks some. The table has some 250,000 clones, over 75% seen once. The sample consisted of peripheral blood, taken in a trial of Ad26.COV2.S vaccine versus placebo. These receptors came from a person aged 18-60 years who received the Ad26.COV2.S COVID-19 vaccine or a placebo.

The chain links TRBV24-1 to TRBJ2-1; 15 bases are shared with TRBD2. With 2 bases clipped from V and 1 base from J, the junction kept 2 bases outside the gene matches. CDR1 and CDR2 from the germline V gene are KGHDR and SFDVKD. CDR3 size: 18 residues. The CDR3 here is CATSDYGLAGGSYNEQFF. Here the CDR3 DNA reads TGTGCCACCAGTGATTACGGACTAGCGGGAGGGTCCTACAATGAGCAGTTCTTC.

The chain carries TRBV5-4 and TRBJ2-7, with 10 bases aligning to TRBD1. The CDR3 totals 15 residues. Germline loops: CDR1 SGHNT, CDR2 YYREEE (reference sequence). The V segment lost 3 bases and the J segment 2 bases; nucleotides outside the gene matches: 5. The CDR3 sequence is CASSSGQGRTYEQYF. CDR3 DNA sequence: TGTGCCAGCAGCTCGGGACAGGGGCGTACCTACGAGCAGTACTTC.

The chain recombines TRBV4-3 with TRBJ1-1; TRBD1 aligns across 7 bases. V lost 0 bases to trimming and J lost 11 bases; unmatched junction nucleotides: 6. The CDR3 is made up of 13 amino acids. CDR1 and CDR2 (germline): LGHNA, YSLEER. CDR3 DNA sequence: TGCGCCAGCAGCCAAGATAGGTTGGACAGGGCTTTCTTT. Residues: CASSQDRLDRAFF.

V usage is TRBV4-3 and J usage is TRBJ1-2; D is undetermined. Germline CDR1 LGHNA, CDR2 YSLEER. This CDR3 has 12 amino acids. V was pared by 3 bases and J by 8 bases, with 10 bases between. DNA for the CDR3: TGCGCCAGCAGCCAGCCCGAGTCAGGCTACACCTTC. Protein: CASSQPESGYTF.

The chain carries TRBV6-6 and TRBJ1-1, with 8 bases identical to TRBD1. Losses at the gene ends were 7 bases for V and 6 bases for J; bases not matched to a gene: 13. CDR3 length equals 15 residues. Germline assignment: CDR1 MNHNY and CDR2 SVGAGI (reference sequence). This chain's CDR3 is CASILRRTGISEAFF. CDR3 DNA: TGTGCCAGCATCCTAAGGCGGACAGGGATCTCTGAAGCTTTCTTT.

The chain employs TRBV7-9 and TRBJ1-2; tentative D call: TRBD1 (5 bases). Looked up from germline, CDR1 is SEHNR and CDR2 is FQNEAQ (reference sequence). Trimming took off 5 bases at V and 3 bases at J, with 25 bases between the two ends. This CDR3 contains 18 residues. The CDR3 sequence is CASSLLAGRDAQDYGYTF. As DNA, the CDR3 is TGTGCCAGCAGCCTCCTTGCGGGACGGGATGCCCAGGACTATGGCTACACCTTC.

The chain carries TRBV5-6 and TRBJ2-5, with D perhaps matching TRBD2 (7 bases). In germline, CDR1 is SGHDT, CDR2 YYEEEE. Trimming cost V 4 bases and J 3 bases, with 19 bases left between them. The CDR3 sequence is 16 residues long. The CDR3 is CASSPSRGPGEETQYF. In nucleotides, the CDR3 is TGTGCCAGCAGCCCCTCGCGGGGGCCGGGGGAAGAGACCCAGTACTTC. The variable domain in full, with the rest retrieved from reference TRBV5-6 and TRBJ2-5, is DAGVTQSPTHLIKTRGQQVTLRCSPKSGHDTVSWYQQALGQGPQFIFQYYEEEERQRGNFPDRFSGHQFPNYSSELNVNALLLGDSALYLCASSPSRGPGEETQYFGPGTRLLVL.

This clone was recorded only once. The V and J genes are TRBV10-3 and TRBJ2-3; D is uncertain. V was clipped by 11 bases and J by 0 bases, with 12 bases between them. Germline V gives CDR1 ENHRY, CDR2 SYGVKD. The CDR3 length is 13 residues. CDR3 region: CAVSILSTDTQYF. DNA for the CDR3: TGTGCCGTATCAATACTTAGCACAGATACGCAGTATTTT.

The chain combines TRBV6-5 with TRBJ2-7; maybe TRBD2 (6 bases). Trimming took 8 bases from V and 6 from J, leaving 17 bases between them. The V gene's germline CDR1 is MNHEY and CDR2 SVGAGI. The CDR3 is 13 amino acids. This CDR3 reads CASSLGTAFEQYF. CDR3 bases: TGTGCCAGCTCCCTCGGGACTGCCTTCGAGCAGTACTTC.

V usage is TRBV3-1 (or the pseudogene TRBV3-2) and J usage is TRBJ1-4; maybe TRBD1 (5 bases). CDR1 is LGHDT and CDR2 is YNNKEL in the germline V gene (reference sequence). CDR3 size: 15 residues. Deletions cut 2 bases from V and 5 bases from J, with 12 bases between. CDR3 nucleotide sequence: TGTGCCAGCAGCCAAATCGGGGGGGGAAATGAAAAACTGTTTTTT. Its protein product is CASSQIGGGNEKLFF.

This sequence joins TRBV7-4 and TRBJ2-1, with TRBD1 matching 8 bases. Germline-derived CDR1 and CDR2 are SGHVT and SQSDAQ. CDR3 length equals 15 residues. Trimming cost V 5 bases and J 2 bases; bases outside gene matches: 5. CDR3 sequence reads: CASSTYRGTYNEQFF. CDR3 nucleotides: TGTGCCAGCAGCACATACAGGGGGACCTACAATGAGCAGTTCTTC.

This chain uses TRBV7-3 with TRBJ2-1; TRBD2 is a possible D gene (7 bases). Germline assignment: CDR1 SGHTA and CDR2 FQGTGA. V was trimmed by 1 base and J by 8 bases, leaving 12 bases between them. This CDR3 contains 14 residues. DNA for the CDR3: TGTGCCAGCAGCTTAAACACGGGGGGCGATGAGCAGTTCTTC. Amino acid sequence: CASSLNTGGDEQFF.

The rearrangement links TRBV28 to TRBJ1-5; the D is unclear. This CDR3 has 16 residues. V lost 3 bases to trimming and J lost 7 bases, with 19 bases between them. CDR1 is MDHEN and CDR2 is SYDVKM in the germline V gene. CDR3: CASSFLWVREVQPQHF. CDR3 nucleotides: TGTGCCAGCAGTTTTTTATGGGTAAGGGAGGTACAGCCCCAGCATTTT.

J is TRBJ1-1 and V is TRBV30; D uncertain. V was pared by 3 bases and J by 1 base, with 21 bases between. The CDR3 is 17 amino acids. Germline lookup yields CDR1 GTSNPN and CDR2 SVGIG (reference sequence). The CDR3 bases are TGTGCCTGGAGGGGGAGGGAGGGCATTTCCCCGAACACTGAAGCTTTCTTT. Its protein is CAWRGREGISPNTEAFF.

The chain has TRBV27 and TRBJ2-1; D assignment may be TRBD1 or TRBD2 (5 bases each). Germline values: CDR1 MNHEY, CDR2 SMNVEV (reference sequence). The CDR3 runs to 15 residues. V lost 5 bases and J lost 3, with 14 bases in between. The CDR3 spells CASSLTGTYYNEQFF. CDR3 nucleotides: TGTGCCAGCAGTCTAACGGGGACCTACTACAATGAGCAGTTCTTC.

This chain joins TRBV6-2 or TRBV6-3 and TRBJ2-1; D uncertain. The V gene's germline CDR1 is MNHEY and CDR2 SVGEGT. The CDR3 sequence is 11 residues long. The V gene lost 6 bases and the J gene lost 9 bases, with 9 bases spanning the gap. The chain's CDR3 is CASSRLTEQFF. The DNA for the CDR3 is TGTGCCAGCAGCCGCCTAACTGAGCAGTTCTTC.

This clone showed up just a few times. J is TRBJ2-1 and V is TRBV6-2 or TRBV6-3; D gene unclear. The CDR3 totals 17 residues. Germline-derived CDR1 and CDR2 are MNHEY and SVGEGT. The V and J ends lost 2 bases and 4 bases respectively, with 18 bases between them. CDR3 sequence (DNA): TGTGCCAGCAGTTACCTGGTTGGGCAGCCGTTGTACAATGAGCAGTTCTTC. This sequence encodes CASSYLVGQPLYNEQFF.

The chain employs TRBV30 and TRBJ1-1; D uncertain. This CDR3 is 12 amino acids long. Germline loops: CDR1 GTSNPN, CDR2 SVGIG (reference sequence). Trimming pared 0 bases from V and 4 bases from J, leaving 6 bases between. CDR3: CAWSVWGTEAFF. DNA of the CDR3: TGTGCCTGGAGTGTATGGGGCACTGAAGCTTTCTTT.

The V call is TRBV9, the J call TRBJ2-4; 10 bases match TRBD1. The germline CDR1 and CDR2 sequences are SGDLS and YYNGEE. The CDR3 is made up of 15 amino acids. After removal of 2 bases from V and 7 bases from J, the junction contained 6 bases not matched to a gene. Here the CDR3 reads CASSVEWTGGNIQYF. The CDR3 DNA reads as TGTGCCAGCAGCGTGGAATGGACAGGGGGTAACATTCAGTACTTC.

The chain uses TRBV11-2 and TRBJ2-7; D is tentatively TRBD1 or TRBD2 (5 bases each). CDR3 length: 14 amino acids. Germline CDR1 reads SGHAT; CDR2 reads FQNNGV. V lost 1 base, J lost 0 bases, and 7 bases lay in between. For the CDR3, the DNA is TGTGCCAGCAGCTTAGCGGGACCCTCCTACGAGCAGTACTTC. This gives the protein CASSLAGPSYEQYF.

The V gene is TRBV25-1, the J gene TRBJ2-2; D remains ambiguous. Germline CDR1 reads MGHDK; CDR2 reads SYGVNS. V was trimmed by 4 bases and J by 4 bases, leaving 7 bases between them. The CDR3 sequence is 13 residues long. CDR3 region: CASSVTGTGELFF. The CDR3 coding sequence is TGTGCCAGCAGTGTTACGGGCACCGGGGAGCTGTTTTTT.

The chain joins TRBV30 to TRBJ1-3, with D hard to call. Germline V gene lookup returns CDR1 GTSNPN and CDR2 SVGIG (reference sequence). Trimming removed 5 bases from V and 0 bases from J, with 8 bases in between. CDR3 length: 13 amino acids. CDR3 loop: CAWGRSSGNTIYF. The CDR3 DNA sequence: TGTGCCTGGGGACGGAGCTCTGGAAACACCATATATTTT. The full variable domain, its missing parts supplied by reference TRBV30 and TRBJ1-3, is SQTIHQWPATLVQPVGSPLSLECTVEGTSNPNLYWYRQAAGRGLQLLFYSVGIGQISSEVPQNLSASRPQDRQFILSSKKLLLSDSGFYLCAWGRSSGNTIYFGEGSWLTVV.

CDR3 protein: CASSSPPGQIWSNQPQHF. DNA of the CDR3: TGTGCCAGCAGCAGTCCGCCGGGACAGATCTGGAGCAATCAGCCCCAGCATTTT. The chain couples TRBV21-1 to TRBJ1-5; the D call TRBD1 from the table was never checked on the DNA. TRBV21-1 is shown as a pseudogene. This CDR3 contains 18 residues.

As for this clone: An end of the junction does not agree with germline; a read error may underlie this. CDR3 sequence: CSVADSGVPAF. DNA of the CDR3: TGCAGCGTTGCCGACAGTGGGGTGCCCGCCTTC. The V and J genes are TRBV29-1 and TRBJ1-2, with a possible D match to TRBD1 (5 bases). Germline loops: CDR1 SQVTM, CDR2 ANQGSEA. The CDR3 is 11 amino acids.

This clone has a single count. The V gene is TRBV7-9, the J gene TRBJ2-1; TRBD2 matches at 9 bases. V shed 5 bases, J shed 7 bases, and the junction held 12 bases outside the gene matches. Germline CDR1 and CDR2: SEHNR and FQNEAQ (reference sequence). This CDR3 has 16 amino acids. CDR3 nucleotide sequence: TGTGCCAGCAGCCCCCCGCGGGCGGGGGGGCGAAATGAGCAGTTCTTC. Protein: CASSPPRAGGRNEQFF.

The CDR3, as DNA: TGTGCCATCAGTGAGTCGGGCAGGGGTAATCAGCCCCAGCATTTT. It specifies CAISESGRGNQPQHF. V gene TRBV10-3 combines with J gene TRBJ1-5; D may be TRBD1 (6 bases). CDR1 ENHRY and CDR2 SYGVKD come from the germline V gene. This CDR3 spans 15 amino acids. V was pared by 0 bases and J by 4 bases, with 10 bases between.

This clone was observed a single time. In the same sample, other DNA sequences code for this CDR3. The genes are TRBV7-3 and TRBJ2-1; 8 nucleotides align to TRBD1. Per the germline V gene, CDR1 is SGHTA and CDR2 is FQGTGA. CDR3 size: 15 residues. The trim removed 5 bases at V and 1 base at J, leaving 4 bases unmatched. In nucleotides, the CDR3 is TGTGCCAGCAGCCCCGACAGGGGTTCCTACAATGAGCAGTTCTTC. Translated: CASSPDRGSYNEQFF.

This sequence joins TRBV24-1 and TRBJ1-2; D not certain. In germline, CDR1 is KGHDR, CDR2 SFDVKD. This CDR3 region has 14 residues. The V gene lost 2 bases and the J gene lost 4 bases, with 10 bases spanning the gap. The CDR3 DNA is TGTGCCACCAGTGATTCCTTGCAGCCCTATGGCTACACCTTC. Protein product: CATSDSLQPYGYTF.

CDR3 bases: TGTGCCAGCAGTTCCCGGGGGGGTAGGACTGAAGCTTTCTTT. It yields the protein CASSSRGGRTEAFF. V and J are TRBV6-5 and TRBJ1-1; possible D gene TRBD1, 5 bases. V was trimmed by 4 bases and J by 5 bases, leaving 14 bases between them. Germline CDR1 and CDR2: MNHEY and SVGAGI. The CDR3 consists of 14 residues.

The J gene is TRBJ2-7, the V gene TRBV5-4; 11 bases are a match to TRBD2. The germline gives CDR1 SGHNT, CDR2 YYREEE (reference sequence). The CDR3 has 14 amino acids. V was clipped by 4 bases and J by 4 bases; unmatched bases: 4. CDR3 amino acids: CASSGGLAVYEQYF. Here the CDR3 DNA reads TGTGCCAGCAGCGGGGGACTAGCGGTGTACGAGCAGTACTTC. Complete variable domain (other parts from reference TRBV5-4 and TRBJ2-7): ETGVTQSPTHLIKTRGQQVTLRCSSQSGHNTVSWYQQALGQGPQFIFQYYREEENGRGNFPPRFSGLQFPNYSSELNVNALELDDSALYLCASSGGLAVYEQYFGPGTRLTVT.

The rearrangement links TRBV7-8 to TRBJ2-2; D unresolved. Germline V lookup: CDR1 SGHVS, CDR2 FQNEAQ. The CDR3 covers 16 residues. Trimming left V 2 bases short and J 0 bases short, with 10 bases between. CDR3 in amino acids: CASSLWGPANTGELFF. The CDR3 nucleotides are TGTGCCAGCAGCTTATGGGGTCCCGCGAACACCGGGGAGCTGTTTTTT.

There are a few counts of this clone. V is TRBV28 and J is TRBJ2-7; TRBD1 or TRBD2 may be the D gene (5 bases each). V was clipped by 3 bases and J by 3 bases, with 12 bases between them. CDR3 length: 14 residues. Germline V CDR1 and CDR2: MDHEN, SYDVKM. CDR3 nucleotides: TGTGCCAGCAGTTTGAGGGGCTTAAACTACGAGCAGTACTTC. Protein sequence: CASSLRGLNYEQYF.